This T cell receptor beta chain was captured by sequencing in a study of CD8 T cells in ankylosing spondylitis. Study results and caveats: The clones that were linked to disease were reported to be significantly enriched in matched synovial fluid samples from ankylosing spondylitis patients. Both synovial fluid and blood in reactive arthritis had previously been reported to carry some motif variants. The study identified a TCR beta motif of under ten highly homologous variants that appeared characteristic of ankylosing spondylitis blood. With a CD8+ phenotype, disease-linked clones were relatively rare in peripheral blood.

CDR1 is SGHDN and CDR2 is FVKESK in the germline V gene. Unmatched junction bases numbered 13, after V lost 4 bases and J lost 1 base. This CDR3 spans 21 amino acids. This clonotype appeared a few times. No antigen is known for it. Construction of TCR beta libraries was performed using quantitative 5'-RACE with molecular barcodes. MiXCR, run by TCRdb on the 5' RACE reads, gives a single entry per CDR3 protein. The data hold roughly 470,000 distinct CDR3 sequences, with 20% to 30% observed a single time. The gene calls are TRBV14 and TRBJ2-1; TRBD2 matches 16 bases. The TCR sequence derives from a male donor with ankylosing spondylitis. Sequenced input: blood, either unsorted or a sorted T cell fraction (not recorded which). In DNA, the CDR3 is TGTGCCAGCAGCCCCTTGTTAGGGACTAGCGGGAGGGTAAAGTCCTACAATGAGCAGTTCTTC. Translation gives CASSPLLGTSGRVKSYNEQFF.